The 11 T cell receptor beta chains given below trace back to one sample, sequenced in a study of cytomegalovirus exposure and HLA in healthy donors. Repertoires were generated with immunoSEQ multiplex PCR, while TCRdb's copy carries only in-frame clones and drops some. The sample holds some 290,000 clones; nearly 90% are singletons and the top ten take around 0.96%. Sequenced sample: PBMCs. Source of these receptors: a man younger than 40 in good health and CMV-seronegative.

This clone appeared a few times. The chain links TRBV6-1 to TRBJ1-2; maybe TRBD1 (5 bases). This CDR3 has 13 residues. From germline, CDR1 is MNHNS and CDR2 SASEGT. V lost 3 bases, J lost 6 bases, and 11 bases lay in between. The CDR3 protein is CASSEQGVDGYTF. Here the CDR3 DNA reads TGTGCCAGCAGTGAGCAGGGTGTCGATGGCTACACCTTC.

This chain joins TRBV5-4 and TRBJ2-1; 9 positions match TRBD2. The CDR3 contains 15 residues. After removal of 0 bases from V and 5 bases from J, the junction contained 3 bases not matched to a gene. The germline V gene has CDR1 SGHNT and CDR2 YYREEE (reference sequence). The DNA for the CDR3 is TGTGCCAGCAGCTTGGAAGCGGGGGGCCACAATGAGCAGTTCTTC. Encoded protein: CASSLEAGGHNEQFF.

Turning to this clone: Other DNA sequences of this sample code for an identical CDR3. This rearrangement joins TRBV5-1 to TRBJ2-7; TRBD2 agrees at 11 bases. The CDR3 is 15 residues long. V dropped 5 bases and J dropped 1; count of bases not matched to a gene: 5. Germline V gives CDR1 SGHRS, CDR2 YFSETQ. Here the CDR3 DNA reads TGCGCCAGCAGTCTAGCGGGGGGCCCTTCCTACGAGCAGTACTTC. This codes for CASSLAGGPSYEQYF.

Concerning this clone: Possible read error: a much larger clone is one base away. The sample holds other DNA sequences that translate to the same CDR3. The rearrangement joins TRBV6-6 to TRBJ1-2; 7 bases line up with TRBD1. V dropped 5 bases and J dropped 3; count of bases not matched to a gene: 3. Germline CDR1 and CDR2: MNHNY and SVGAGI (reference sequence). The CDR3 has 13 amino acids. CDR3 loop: CASSPTGDYGYTF. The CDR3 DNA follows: TGTGCCAGCAGTCCAACAGGGGACTATGGCTACACCTTC.

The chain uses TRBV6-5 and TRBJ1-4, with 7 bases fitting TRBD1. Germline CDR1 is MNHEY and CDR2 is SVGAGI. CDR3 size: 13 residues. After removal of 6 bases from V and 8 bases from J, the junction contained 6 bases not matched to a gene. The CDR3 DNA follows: TGTGCCAGCAGAGGGACAGCCCGCGAAAAACTGTTTTTT. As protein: CASRGTAREKLFF.

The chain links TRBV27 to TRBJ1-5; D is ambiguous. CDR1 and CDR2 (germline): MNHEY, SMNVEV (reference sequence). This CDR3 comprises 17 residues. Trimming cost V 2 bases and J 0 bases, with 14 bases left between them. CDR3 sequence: CASSLSGSPYSNQPQHF. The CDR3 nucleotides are TGTGCCAGCAGTTTAAGCGGGAGCCCTTATAGCAATCAGCCCCAGCATTTT.

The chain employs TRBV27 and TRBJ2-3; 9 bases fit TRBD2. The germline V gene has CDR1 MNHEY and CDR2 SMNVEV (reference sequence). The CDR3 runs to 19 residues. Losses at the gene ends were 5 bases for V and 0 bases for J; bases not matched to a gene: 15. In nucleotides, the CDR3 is TGTGCCAGCAGTGCGACTAGCGGATGGCATACCTCTAGCACAGATACGCAGTATTTT. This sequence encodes CASSATSGWHTSSTDTQYF.

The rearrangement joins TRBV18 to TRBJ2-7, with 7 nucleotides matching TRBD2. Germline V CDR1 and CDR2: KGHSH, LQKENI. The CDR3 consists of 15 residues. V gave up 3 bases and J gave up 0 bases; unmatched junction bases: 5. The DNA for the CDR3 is TGTGCCAGCTCACCCCCTAGCGGTTCCTCCTACGAGCAGTACTTC. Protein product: CASSPPSGSSYEQYF.

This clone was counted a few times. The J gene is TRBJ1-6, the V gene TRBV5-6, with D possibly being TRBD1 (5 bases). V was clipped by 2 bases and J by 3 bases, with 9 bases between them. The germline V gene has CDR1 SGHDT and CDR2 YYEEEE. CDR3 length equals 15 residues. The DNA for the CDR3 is TGTGCCAGCAGCTTCACGGGGGGCTATAATTCACCCCTCCACTTT. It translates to CASSFTGGYNSPLHF.

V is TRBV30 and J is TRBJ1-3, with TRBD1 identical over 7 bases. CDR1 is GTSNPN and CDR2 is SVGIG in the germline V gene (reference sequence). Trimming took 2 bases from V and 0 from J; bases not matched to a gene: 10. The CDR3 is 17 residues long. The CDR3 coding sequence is TGTGCCTGGAGTCAAGCCGACAGGGAACTCTCTGGAAACACCATATATTTT. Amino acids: CAWSQADRELSGNTIYF.

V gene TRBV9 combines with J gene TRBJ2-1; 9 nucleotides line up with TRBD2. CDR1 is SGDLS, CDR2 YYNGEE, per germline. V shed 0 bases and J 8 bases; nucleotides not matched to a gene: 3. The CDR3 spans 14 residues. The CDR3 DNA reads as TGTGCCAGCAGCGTAGTAGGGACTAGCTATGAGCAGTTCTTC. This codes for CASSVVGTSYEQFF.